This TCR beta chain originates from a study of T cells in Graves' hyperthyroidism and ophthalmopathy. Study outcomes and limitations: Stable hyperthyroidism was told apart from ophthalmopathy by a model built on 13 V-J features. Model output signaled ophthalmopathy a median 6.5 months ahead of onset. Also found in blood were most expanded thyroid clonotypes above 0.001.

On this clonotype itself: Antigen: not known.

Germline V gene sequence: CDR1 SNHLY, CDR2 FYNNEI. This CDR3 contains 15 residues. With V trimmed by 2 bases and J by 7 bases, 4 bases remained unmatched. Together with thyroid ultrasound, orbital computed tomography, serum thyroxine and TRAb, clinical symptoms were used for diagnoses. From RNA transcripts, TCR beta CDR3 regions were amplified. First-round RT-PCR of the TCR CDR3 relied on the HTBI primer set. TCRdb independently ran MiXCR on the multiplex PCR reads; one entry per CDR3 protein. The data hold about 600,000 distinct CDR3 sequences, with about 14% observed a single time. V is TRBV2 and J is TRBJ2-1; TRBD2 aligns across 11 bases. The sequence came from a woman aged 45-65 years with Graves' ophthalmopathy. Sequencing used blood. The CDR3 loop is CASSERASGRNEQFF. For the CDR3, the DNA is TGTGCCAGCAGTGAACGGGCTAGCGGGAGGAATGAGCAGTTCTTC.